Listed here are 9 T cell receptor beta chains from one sample, sequenced in a study of cytomegalovirus exposure and HLA in healthy donors. Some clones are missing from TCRdb's copy, which holds only in-frame ones; the method was immunoSEQ multiplex PCR. The top ten clones hold 8.5% to 9.5% of a sample with around 140,000 clones, approximately 86% of them seen once. The sample consisted of PBMCs. The receptors were gathered from a man between 18 and 29 years old in good health and CMV-seropositive.

The V gene is TRBV27, the J gene TRBJ2-1; maybe TRBD1 (5 bases). Deletions cut 5 bases from V and 10 bases from J, with 18 bases between. Germline V gene sequence: CDR1 MNHEY, CDR2 SMNVEV (reference sequence). This CDR3 spans 14 amino acids. The CDR3 protein is CASSNPSPRGEQFF. CDR3 nucleotide sequence: TGTGCCAGCAGTAATCCCTCGCCTAGGGGCGAGCAGTTCTTC.

V gene TRBV5-1 combines with J gene TRBJ1-2; 10 bases are shared with TRBD1. Germline assignment: CDR1 SGHRS and CDR2 YFSETQ. The J segment lost 6 bases and the V segment lost 4 bases, leaving 6 bases of the junction unmatched. The CDR3 has 14 residues. CDR3 nucleotide sequence: TGCGCCAGCAGCGCCGCCGGGACAGGGGATGGCTACACCTTC. Its protein is CASSAAGTGDGYTF.

This chain connects TRBV30 to TRBJ2-1, with 9 nucleotides matching TRBD2. Germline V gene sequence: CDR1 GTSNPN, CDR2 SVGIG (reference sequence). Trimming at V came to 8 bases and at J to 9 bases, leaving 17 bases not matched to a gene. This CDR3 contains 15 residues. As DNA, the CDR3 is TGTGCCGGGGGGAAGGCGGGACTAGCTAAAAGTGAGCAGTTCTTC. This sequence encodes CAGGKAGLAKSEQFF. Looking up the rest from reference TRBV30 and TRBJ2-1 gives the full variable domain: SQTIHQWPATLVQPVGSPLSLECTVEGTSNPNLYWYRQAAGRGLQLLFYSVGIGQISSEVPQNLSASRPQDRQFILSSKKLLLSDSGFYLCAGGKAGLAKSEQFFGPGTRLTVL.

The genes are TRBV7-9 and TRBJ2-3; D is unclear. The germline V and J ends were trimmed by 5 bases and 1 base, with 16 bases remaining between them. The CDR3 is 16 amino acids. Germline V gene sequence: CDR1 SEHNR, CDR2 FQNEAQ (reference sequence). CDR3 sequence reads: CASSALGPLGTDTQYF. The CDR3 DNA follows: TGTGCCAGCAGCGCTTTGGGCCCTCTGGGCACAGATACGCAGTATTTT.

This chain uses TRBV10-1 with TRBJ1-3; weak D call: TRBD1 (6 bases). The CDR3 extends over 16 amino acids. Trimming stripped 4 bases from V and 2 bases from J, with 15 bases between. From germline, CDR1 is WNHNN and CDR2 SYGVQD (reference sequence). The CDR3 region has the DNA TGCGCCAGCAGTGTCGACAGGCCAACTACTGGAAACACCATATATTTT. Translating it yields CASSVDRPTTGNTIYF.

CDR3 loop: CATVDSRRDGYTF. The CDR3 DNA reads TGTGCCACTGTGGACAGCAGACGGGATGGCTACACCTTC. The genes are TRBV10-3 and TRBJ1-2, with D tentatively TRBD1 (6 bases). Trimming stripped 10 bases from V and 6 bases from J, with 18 bases between. The CDR3 length is 13 residues. Germline loops: CDR1 ENHRY, CDR2 SYGVKD.

This clone was detected only a few times. The genes are TRBV7-9 and TRBJ2-5; 8 bases are shared with TRBD1. Germline V gives CDR1 SEHNR, CDR2 FQNEAQ (reference sequence). Trimming removed 6 bases from V and 5 bases from J; junction bases left unmatched: 8. This CDR3 is 14 amino acids long. CDR3 DNA sequence: TGTGCCAGCAGTACTACAGGGGGTTCGGAGACCCAGTACTTC. The encoded protein is CASSTTGGSETQYF.

The chain carries TRBV2 and TRBJ2-7; 7 nucleotides line up with TRBD1. Germline V gene sequence: CDR1 SNHLY, CDR2 FYNNEI. The CDR3 contains 14 residues. The V and J ends lost 6 bases and 9 bases, in that order; junction bases with no gene match: 14. CDR3 DNA: TGTGCCAGCAGGACCGGGACAGCGGCCACGGTGCAGTACTTC. It yields the protein CASRTGTAATVQYF.

The V gene is TRBV5-1, the J gene TRBJ2-7; 9 bases are shared with TRBD1. CDR1 is SGHRS and CDR2 is YFSETQ in the germline V gene. The ends lost 0 bases at V and 1 base at J; junction bases unmatched: 5. The CDR3 has 16 residues. The CDR3 is CASSLGRGTGSYEQYF. DNA for the CDR3: TGCGCCAGCAGCTTGGGTCGGGGGACAGGGTCCTACGAGCAGTACTTC. Together with reference TRBV5-1 and TRBJ2-7, the CDR3 gives the full variable domain: KAGVTQTPRYLIKTRGQQVTLSCSPISGHRSVSWYQQTPGQGLQFLFEYFSETQRNKGNFPGRFSGRQFSNSRSEMNVSTLELGDSALYLCASSLGRGTGSYEQYFGPGTRLTVT.